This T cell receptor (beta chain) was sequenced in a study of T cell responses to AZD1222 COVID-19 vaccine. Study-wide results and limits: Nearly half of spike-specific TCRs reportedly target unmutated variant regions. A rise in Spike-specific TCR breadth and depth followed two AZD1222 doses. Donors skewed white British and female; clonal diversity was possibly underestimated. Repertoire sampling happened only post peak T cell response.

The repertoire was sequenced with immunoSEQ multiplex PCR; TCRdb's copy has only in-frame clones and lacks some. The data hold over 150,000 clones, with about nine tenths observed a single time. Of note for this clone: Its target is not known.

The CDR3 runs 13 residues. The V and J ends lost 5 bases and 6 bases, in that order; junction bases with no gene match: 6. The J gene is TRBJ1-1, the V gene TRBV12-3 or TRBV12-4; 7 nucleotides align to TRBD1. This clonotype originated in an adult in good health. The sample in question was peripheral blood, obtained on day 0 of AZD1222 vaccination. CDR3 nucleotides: TGTGCCAGCAGTATCCACAGGGGTTCTGAAGCTTTCTTT. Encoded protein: CASSIHRGSEAFF.